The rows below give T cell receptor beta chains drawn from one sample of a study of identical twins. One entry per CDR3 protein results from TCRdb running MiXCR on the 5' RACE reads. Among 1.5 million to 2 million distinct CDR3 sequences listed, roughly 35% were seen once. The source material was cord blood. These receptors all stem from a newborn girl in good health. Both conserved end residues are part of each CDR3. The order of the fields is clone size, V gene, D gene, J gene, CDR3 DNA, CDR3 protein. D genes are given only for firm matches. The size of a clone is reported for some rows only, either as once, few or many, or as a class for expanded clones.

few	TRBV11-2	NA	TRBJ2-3	TGTGCCAGCAGCTTGGTAGGGTCAGCTTACACAGATACGCAGTATTTT	CASSLVGSAYTDTQYF
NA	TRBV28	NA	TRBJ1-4	TGTGCCAGCAGTTTGACCAGTGCGCCGGGTGAAAAACTGTTTTTT	CASSLTSAPGEKLFF
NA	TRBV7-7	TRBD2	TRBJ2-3	TGTGCTAGCAGCTGGACTAGATCAGATACGCAGTATTTT	CASSWTRSDTQYF
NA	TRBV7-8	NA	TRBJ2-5	TGTGCCAGCAGCTCAGAGGTGTCGATCTTTACCAATGAGCAGTACTTC	CASSSEVSIFTNEQYF
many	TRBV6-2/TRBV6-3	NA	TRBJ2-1	TGTGCCTCCCAGGAGGGGAATGAGCAGTTCTTC	CASQEGNEQFF
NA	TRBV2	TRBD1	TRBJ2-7	TGTGCCAGCAACGGTGACAGGGGACTCCCGCGCTACGAGCAGTACTTC	CASNGDRGLPRYEQYF
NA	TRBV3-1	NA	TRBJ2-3	TGTGCCAGCAGCCAAGATTGGGGGGGGGCCACAGATACGCAGTATTTT	CASSQDWGGATDTQYF
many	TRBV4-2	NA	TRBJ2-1	TGTGCCAGCAGCCAAGTTGATCGGCTAGTTGGACAGTTCTTC	CASSQVDRLVGQFF
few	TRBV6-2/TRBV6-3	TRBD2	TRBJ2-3	TGTGCCAGCAGTTACTGGGGGGGGGATACGCAGTATTTT	CASSYWGGDTQYF
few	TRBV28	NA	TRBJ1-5	TGTGCCAGCACTGGGGGTCATAATCAGCCCCAGCATTTT	CASTGGHNQPQHF
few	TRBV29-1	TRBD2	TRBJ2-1	TGCAGTCGCCCCCCTCCTAGCGGTCAGCAGTTCTTC	CSRPPPSGQQFF
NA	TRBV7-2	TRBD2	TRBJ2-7	TGTGCCAGCAGCCCGCAGCGGGGGGCTATAGAGCAGTACTTC	CASSPQRGAIEQYF
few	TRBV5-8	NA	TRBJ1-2	TGTGCCAGCAGCAGGGACACACCTAACTATGGCTACACCTTC	CASSRDTPNYGYTF
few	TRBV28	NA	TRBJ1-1	TGTGCTAGCCGATGGGGGGATAACACTGAAGCTTTCTTT	CASRWGDNTEAFF
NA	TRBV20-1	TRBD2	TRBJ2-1	TGCAGTGCTAGGAAAGTAGCGGGAAGCTACAATGAGCAGTTCTTC	CSARKVAGSYNEQFF
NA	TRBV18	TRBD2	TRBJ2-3	TGTGCCAGCTCACCGCCCACTAGCGTATCCACAGATACGCAGTATTTT	CASSPPTSVSTDTQYF
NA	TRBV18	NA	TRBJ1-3	TGTGCCAGCTCACCACTCCGGGCCTACTCTGGAAACACCATATATTTT	CASSPLRAYSGNTIYF
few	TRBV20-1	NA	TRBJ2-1	TGCAGTGCTAGAGGGACTAAAAACTCCTACAATGAGCAGTTCTTC	CSARGTKNSYNEQFF
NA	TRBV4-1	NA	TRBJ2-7	TGCGCCAGCAGCCACCTCCGGGACTCCTACAATGAGCAGTACTTC	CASSHLRDSYNEQYF
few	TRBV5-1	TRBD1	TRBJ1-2	TGCGCCAGCAGCTTGGAAGGGACAGGGAATGGCTACACCTTC	CASSLEGTGNGYTF